This T cell receptor beta chain was sequenced in a study of beta chain features in type 1 diabetes. The investigators reverse transcribed all of the isolated RNA, so they sequenced expressed TCRB transcripts. Profiling relied on immunoSEQ multiplex PCR, and the TCRdb table lists in-frame clones only, not all of them. This sample carries just over 600,000 clones, roughly 16% of them seen once, and the ten largest clones take around 0.095%. Trimming took 6 bases from V and 3 from J; bases not matched to a gene: 4. The CDR3 is made up of 14 amino acids. Germline V gene data show CDR1 as KGHSH and CDR2 as LQKENI.

Sequenced material: naive CD4+ T cells from blood. This rearrangement joins TRBV18 to TRBJ2-5; 10 nucleotides agree with TRBD1. The origin of this receptor is a man between 18 and 29 years old in good health. The CDR3 bases are TGTGCCAGCTCTCCCGGGACAGGGGAAGAGACCCAGTACTTC. Its translation: CASSPGTGEETQYF.